The 24 T cell receptor beta chains reported below all come from one sample, sequenced in a study of graft-versus-host responses after intestinal transplantation. Which antigens these TCRs recognize remains unknown. Assay: immunoSEQ multiplex PCR; the TCRdb copy retains only in-frame clones and omits some. The sample consists of tens of thousands of clones, nearly 90% of them appearing once. The material was unstimulated CD8+ T cells sorted from spleen or lymph node cells, obtained before transplant. Source of these receptors: a human donor who was the organ donor for an intestinal transplant.

In its sample, this clone is large (0.1 to 1%). The chain carries TRBV5-4 and TRBJ1-1; D is uncertain. Germline CDR1 reads SGHNT; CDR2 reads YYREEE (reference sequence). This CDR3 comprises 14 residues. Trimming took off 3 bases at V and 3 bases at J, with 12 bases between the two ends. The CDR3 DNA sequence: TGTGCCAGCAGCTCCACTCCAAAAGACACTGAAGCTTTCTTT. Translated, it gives CASSSTPKDTEAFF.

The gene calls are TRBV4-1 and TRBJ2-1; 7 bases are shared with TRBD1. The V and J ends lost 4 bases and 9 bases, in that order; junction bases with no gene match: 6. The CDR3 length is 13 residues. Germline values: CDR1 MGHRA, CDR2 YSYEKL. Written as DNA, the CDR3 is TGCGCCAGCAGCCGAAACAGGGGTCCTGAGCAGTTCTTC. This gives the protein CASSRNRGPEQFF.

Written as DNA, the CDR3 is TGTGCCAGCAGTCAACTCCCGGGGGACGCGAGGGAGACCCAGTACTTC. Translated, it gives CASSQLPGDARETQYF. V gene TRBV27 combines with J gene TRBJ2-5; D is possibly TRBD2 (6 bases). V lost 5 bases, J lost 5 bases, and 21 bases lay in between. The CDR3 totals 16 residues. CDR1 MNHEY and CDR2 SMNVEV come from the germline V gene (reference sequence).

This rearrangement joins TRBV11-2 to TRBJ2-1; D not resolved. Germline V CDR1 and CDR2: SGHAT, FQNNGV. The CDR3 is made up of 14 amino acids. Trimming removed 1 base from V and 6 bases from J, with 10 bases in between. CDR3 loop: CASSLVGSGNEQFF. The CDR3 nucleotides read TGTGCCAGCAGCTTAGTAGGTTCAGGCAATGAGCAGTTCTTC.

The V and J genes are TRBV11-2 and TRBJ2-1; 13 bases are shared with TRBD2. The CDR3 has 16 residues. V was clipped by 5 bases and J by 4 bases; unmatched bases: 5. CDR1 and CDR2 (germline): SGHAT, FQNNGV. CDR3 coding DNA: TGTGCCAGCAGCGCGCCGGGACTAGCGGGATACAATGAGCAGTTCTTC. It translates to CASSAPGLAGYNEQFF.

This clone was recorded only once. This sequence joins TRBV13 and TRBJ2-2; tentatively, D is TRBD1 (5 bases). The germline V and J ends were trimmed by 5 bases and 6 bases, with 13 bases remaining between them. CDR1 and CDR2 from the germline V gene are PRHDT and FYEKMQ (reference sequence). This CDR3 spans 14 amino acids. The CDR3 sequence is CASSQQEVSGELFF. The CDR3 DNA follows: TGTGCCAGCAGCCAACAGGAAGTATCCGGGGAGCTGTTTTTT.

Regarding this clone: A junction end diverges from the germline sequence, so it may reflect a read error. The V and J genes are TRBV2 and TRBJ1-1; possibly TRBD1 for D (5 bases). Germline loops: CDR1 SNHLY, CDR2 FYNNEI. This CDR3 has 8 residues. CDR3 protein: CATLGGGF. The CDR3 nucleotides are TGTGCCACACTTGGGGGGGGTTTT. The variable domain in full, completed from reference TRBV2 and TRBJ1-1, reads EPEVTQTPSHQVTQMGQEVILRCVPISNHLYFYWYRQILGQKVEFLVSFYNNEISEKSEIFDDQFSVERPDGSNFTLKIRSTKLEDSAMYFCATLGGGFGQGTRLTVV.

The count of this clone is one. V and J are TRBV27 and TRBJ2-7; D is possibly TRBD2 (5 bases). This CDR3 is 14 amino acids long. With 10 bases removed from V and 9 bases from J, the gap between germline ends came to 25 bases. Germline V gives CDR1 MNHEY, CDR2 SMNVEV (reference sequence). The CDR3 coding sequence is TGTGCCACCAGGACGATGATCGGACTGTTCGGGCAGTACGTC. It is translated as CATRTMIGLFGQYV.

This chain joins TRBV7-9 and TRBJ2-1, with 9 bases fitting TRBD1. This CDR3 contains 13 residues. Germline V gene data show CDR1 as SEHNR and CDR2 as FQNEAQ (reference sequence). The junction had 5 bases not matched to a gene; V was cut back by 5 bases and J by 9 bases. The CDR3 DNA sequence: TGTGCCAGCAGCACCCGGGACAGGGTTGAGCAGTTCTTC. Translation gives CASSTRDRVEQFF.

The CDR3 region has the DNA TGTGCCAGCAGCGTAGTAGGCGGGGGGAACACAGATACGCAGTATTTT. It translates to CASSVVGGGNTDTQYF. The V and J genes are TRBV9 and TRBJ2-3, with 8 bases lining up with TRBD2. V gave up 0 bases and J gave up 2 bases; unmatched junction bases: 5. The CDR3 runs to 16 residues. CDR1 and CDR2 (germline): SGDLS, YYNGEE.

The chain uses TRBV6-1 and TRBJ2-6; tentatively, D is TRBD1 (5 bases). Germline V gene lookup returns CDR1 MNHNS and CDR2 SASEGT. V was pared by 2 bases and J by 1 base, with 6 bases between. The CDR3 extends over 15 amino acids. CDR3: CASSETGSGANVLTF. CDR3 coding DNA: TGTGCCAGCAGTGAAACAGGATCTGGGGCCAACGTCCTGACTTTC.

This chain links TRBV19 with TRBJ1-5, with 9 nucleotides matching TRBD1. Germline V lookup: CDR1 LNHDA, CDR2 SQIVND (reference sequence). The CDR3 length is 14 residues. The V and J ends lost 10 bases and 5 bases, in that order; junction bases with no gene match: 9. CDR3 protein: CATYTGGADQPQHF. The CDR3 DNA is TGTGCCACCTACACAGGGGGCGCGGATCAGCCCCAGCATTTT.

This clone was found once. The CDR3 sequence: CASSFGRNTGELFF. The CDR3 DNA reads TGTGCCAGCAGCTTCGGGAGGAACACCGGGGAGCTGTTTTTT. The chain joins TRBV5-5 to TRBJ2-2; TRBD2 is a possible D gene (6 bases). CDR1 is SGHKS and CDR2 is YYEKEE in the germline V gene (reference sequence). The germline V and J ends were trimmed by 2 bases and 1 base, with 6 bases remaining between them. The CDR3 runs 14 residues.

The chain combines TRBV7-9 with TRBJ2-1; the match to TRBD2 covers 16 bases. The CDR3 runs to 18 residues. Looked up from germline, CDR1 is SEHNR and CDR2 is FQNEAQ (reference sequence). V lost 5 bases to trimming and J lost 1 base; unmatched junction nucleotides: 5. CDR3 amino acids: CASSPGTSGGASYNEQFF. CDR3 coding DNA: TGTGCCAGCAGCCCAGGGACTAGCGGGGGGGCGTCCTACAATGAGCAGTTCTTC.

This chain joins TRBV5-4 and TRBJ1-2; maybe TRBD1 (6 bases). Looked up from germline, CDR1 is SGHNT and CDR2 is YYREEE (reference sequence). V was clipped by 3 bases and J by 4 bases, with 16 bases between them. The CDR3 runs to 15 residues. The CDR3 DNA follows: TGTGCCAGCAGCTCGCCACAGGGCTTTGGCTATGGCTACACCTTC. Protein product: CASSSPQGFGYGYTF. Together with reference TRBV5-4 and TRBJ1-2, the CDR3 gives the full variable domain: ETGVTQSPTHLIKTRGQQVTLRCSSQSGHNTVSWYQQALGQGPQFIFQYYREEENGRGNFPPRFSGLQFPNYSSELNVNALELDDSALYLCASSSPQGFGYGYTFGSGTRLTVV.

This sequence joins TRBV4-1 and TRBJ2-1, with D perhaps matching TRBD2 (7 bases). Germline loops: CDR1 MGHRA, CDR2 YSYEKL. The CDR3 consists of 16 residues. V gave up 0 bases and J gave up 4 bases, with 13 bases separating them. Written as DNA, the CDR3 is TGCGCCAGCAGCCAAGAACCGGGGGGCGCGTACAATGAGCAGTTCTTC. Translated: CASSQEPGGAYNEQFF.

The rearrangement uses TRBV6-6 and TRBJ1-2; 8 bases agree with TRBD1. V was clipped by 1 base and J by 2 bases; unmatched bases: 6. Germline V gene lookup returns CDR1 MNHNY and CDR2 SVGAGI (reference sequence). The CDR3 is 16 amino acids. In DNA form, the CDR3 reads TGTGCCAGCAGTTACTTGGACAGGGAACCAAACTATGGCTACACCTTC. This sequence encodes CASSYLDREPNYGYTF.

The chain links TRBV10-3 to TRBJ1-5; D call uncertain. Germline CDR1 is ENHRY and CDR2 is SYGVKD. CDR3 length equals 15 residues. V was pared by 1 base and J by 2 bases, with 9 bases between. The CDR3 region has the DNA TGTGCCATCAGTGAGTGGGAGGATGGCAATCAGCCCCAGCATTTT. Its translation: CAISEWEDGNQPQHF.

The chain combines TRBV4-1 with TRBJ2-7; D is possibly TRBD2 (6 bases). V was shortened by 4 bases and J by 4 bases, with 20 bases between the two germline ends. Germline CDR1 MGHRA, CDR2 YSYEKL. The CDR3 is 16 amino acids. CDR3 DNA: TGCGCCAGCAGCCCCGCGCGGGGAGCTCAGTTTTACGAGCAGTACGTC. Encoded protein: CASSPARGAQFYEQYV.

Here the CDR3 reads CASSYESHPSTDTQYF. Here the CDR3 DNA reads TGTGCCAGCAGTTACGAAAGCCATCCTAGCACAGATACGCAGTATTTT. This chain connects TRBV6-5 to TRBJ2-3; D is uncertain. V lost 2 bases to trimming and J lost 0 bases, with 12 bases between them. Germline lookup yields CDR1 MNHEY and CDR2 SVGAGI. The CDR3 is 16 residues long.

The chain carries TRBV7-8 and TRBJ2-5; TRBD2 matches at 7 bases. This CDR3 has 14 amino acids. V lost 5 bases, J lost 5 bases, and 8 bases stayed unmatched. Germline V gives CDR1 SGHVS, CDR2 FQNEAQ. The CDR3, as DNA: TGTGCCAGCAGCCCTAGATACGGGGGGGAGACCCAGTACTTC. It yields the protein CASSPRYGGETQYF.

The chain employs TRBV5-4 and TRBJ2-2, with TRBD1 matching over 9 bases. Per the germline V gene, CDR1 is SGHNT and CDR2 is YYREEE (reference sequence). This CDR3 has 17 residues. Losses at the gene ends were 0 bases for V and 6 bases for J; bases not matched to a gene: 9. The CDR3 nucleotides read TGTGCCAGCAGCTTGGGGGGTTCGGGACAGGGTTCCGGGGAGCTGTTTTTT. Its translation is CASSLGGSGQGSGELFF.

The chain is built from TRBV15 and TRBJ1-1; D unclear. This CDR3 comprises 15 residues. Trimming pared 1 base from V and 1 base from J, leaving 10 bases between. The germline gives CDR1 LNHNV, CDR2 YYDKDF (reference sequence). The CDR3 sequence: CATSRAARSNTEAFF. The DNA for the CDR3 is TGTGCCACCAGCAGAGCGGCCAGGTCGAACACTGAAGCTTTCTTT.

This clone was counted a single time. This sequence joins TRBV7-3 and TRBJ2-3; perhaps TRBD1 as D (5 bases). This CDR3 is built from 14 residues. Between the trimmed V and J ends, which lost 4 bases and 2 bases, there was a span of 10 bases. The V gene's germline CDR1 is SGHTA and CDR2 FQGTGA. CDR3 nucleotide sequence: TGTGCCAGCAGCTCGTTAGGGGCCACAGATACGCAGTATTTT. It translates to CASSSLGATDTQYF.